Listed here are 10 T cell receptor beta chains from one sample, sequenced in a study of radiotherapy plus CTLA-4 blockade in lung cancer. Produced via immunoSEQ multiplex PCR; TCRdb's table is partial and in-frame only. The data contain under 55,000 clones, around 86% of them singletons. Specimen: peripheral blood, collected from a patient treated with radiotherapy plus ipilimumab. Source of these receptors: a human donor with non-small cell lung cancer who had stable disease on radiotherapy plus ipilimumab.

Here the CDR3 DNA reads TGTGCCAGCAGCTTAGGTTCGGGTTTCGGTCAGCCCCAGCATTTT. Amino acids: CASSLGSGFGQPQHF. The chain links TRBV7-2 to TRBJ1-5, with unresolved D. Trimming took off 1 base at V and 6 bases at J, with 13 bases between the two ends. Germline-derived CDR1 and CDR2 are SGHTA and FQGNSA. The CDR3 totals 15 residues.

The rearrangement joins TRBV10-3 to TRBJ2-5; 9 positions agree with TRBD1. V lost 2 bases and J lost 5; bases outside the gene matches: 6. The length of the CDR3 is 15 residues. Looked up from germline, CDR1 is ENHRY and CDR2 is SYGVKD. The CDR3 protein is CAISEGTGSEETQYF. CDR3 DNA: TGTGCCATCAGTGAGGGGACAGGGTCGGAGGAGACCCAGTACTTC.

The rearrangement uses TRBV18 and TRBJ2-5, with a weak D call TRBD1 (6 bases). This CDR3 is 15 amino acids long. Trimming cost V 6 bases and J 3 bases, with 17 bases left between them. The germline CDR1 and CDR2 sequences are KGHSH and LQKENI. The CDR3: CASSPGQSLKETQYF. Written as DNA, the CDR3 is TGTGCCAGCTCCCCTGGACAGTCTCTAAAAGAGACCCAGTACTTC.

This chain links TRBV9 with TRBJ1-6; 9 bases are a match to TRBD1. This CDR3 spans 17 amino acids. Germline trimming cut 0 bases from V and 6 bases from J; bases unmatched to any gene: 7. From germline, CDR1 is SGDLS and CDR2 YYNGEE. The CDR3 bases are TGTGCCAGCAGCGTAGGAGCCGGGACAGGGATTAATTCACCCCTCCACTTT. This encodes CASSVGAGTGINSPLHF. The full variable domain, its missing parts supplied by reference TRBV9 and TRBJ1-6, is DSGVTQTPKHLITATGQRVTLRCSPRSGDLSVYWYQQSLDQGLQFLIQYYNGEERAKGNILERFSAQQFPDLHSELNLSSLELGDSALYFCASSVGAGTGINSPLHFGNGTRLTVT.

The gene calls are TRBV7-2 and TRBJ2-5, with D maybe TRBD1 (6 bases). The V end lost 0 bases, the J end lost 1 base, and 9 bases lay between the germline ends. Germline CDR1 reads SGHTA; CDR2 reads FQGNSA. The CDR3 loop spans 15 amino acids. CDR3 coding DNA: TGTGCCAGCAGCTTAGCACAGGGCCCCCAAGAGACCCAGTACTTC. It is translated as CASSLAQGPQETQYF. The whole variable domain, filled in from reference TRBV7-2 and TRBJ2-5, reads GAGVSQSPSNKVTEKGKDVELRCDPISGHTALYWYRQSLGQGLEFLIYFQGNSAPDKSGLPSDRFSAERTGGSVSTLTIQRTQQEDSAVYLCASSLAQGPQETQYFGPGTRLLVL.

This chain uses TRBV7-9 with TRBJ2-6, with unresolved D. The V end lost 5 bases, the J end lost 5 bases, and 25 bases lay between the germline ends. CDR1 is SEHNR and CDR2 is FQNEAQ in the germline V gene (reference sequence). The CDR3 consists of 19 residues. CDR3 amino acids: CASSPLLYHDKSRANVLTF. Here the CDR3 DNA reads TGTGCCAGCAGCCCTTTGTTATACCATGACAAAAGTCGGGCCAACGTCCTGACTTTC.

Here the CDR3 reads CASSFSGSYEQYF. Written as DNA, the CDR3 is TGTGCCAGCAGCTTCTCAGGGTCCTACGAGCAGTACTTC. The chain links TRBV5-4 to TRBJ2-7, with D possibly being TRBD1 (5 bases). This CDR3 comprises 13 residues. Germline V lookup: CDR1 SGHNT, CDR2 YYREEE (reference sequence). The V end lost 2 bases, the J end lost 1 base, and 7 bases lay between the germline ends.

The V and J genes are TRBV27 and TRBJ2-2; TRBD2 aligns across 8 bases. Germline V gene sequence: CDR1 MNHEY, CDR2 SMNVEV (reference sequence). V was pared by 4 bases and J by 3 bases, with 4 bases of the junction left unmatched. The CDR3 is 15 residues long. The CDR3 protein is CASSSRTSYTGELFF. The CDR3, as DNA: TGTGCCAGCAGTTCTAGGACTAGCTACACCGGGGAGCTGTTTTTT.

This rearrangement joins TRBV13 to TRBJ2-7; 8 bases match TRBD1. This CDR3 has 15 residues. Unmatched junction bases numbered 10, after V lost 2 bases and J lost 7 bases. CDR1 PRHDT and CDR2 FYEKMQ come from the germline V gene (reference sequence). The DNA for the CDR3 is TGTGCCAGCAGCTTAACCCCCACAGGGGGAGAAGAGCAGTACTTC. Its translation is CASSLTPTGGEEQYF.

The chain combines TRBV10-3 with TRBJ2-7; TRBD2 agrees at 12 bases. This CDR3 is 17 amino acids long. J gave up 0 bases and V 4 bases, and 7 bases lay outside the gene matches. Germline-derived CDR1 and CDR2 are ENHRY and SYGVKD. CDR3 loop: CAISGTSGKPSSYEQYF. The CDR3 DNA reads as TGTGCCATCAGTGGGACTAGCGGGAAACCGAGCTCCTACGAGCAGTACTTC.